This is a list of T cell receptor beta chains from one sample in a study of blood T cell repertoires in COVID-19. Here immunoSEQ multiplex PCR was the method, and the copy in TCRdb shows in-frame clones only, minus some. The sample includes roughly 200,000 clones, about 86% of them seen just once. What was sequenced was PBMCs or T cells enriched from blood (not recorded which). Receptors originate from a woman aged 40 to 50 in a cohort exposed to, infected with or recovered from COVID-19 (not recorded which). CDR3s include the opening cysteine and the closing phenylalanine or tryptophan. A D gene is named only where the DNA matches it firmly. A row's size may be missing; if present it is once, few, many or a size class.

j_call | d_call | clone_size | v_call | cdr3_nt | cdr3_aa
TRBJ1-5 | - | - | TRBV7-8 | TGTGCCAGCAGCACCCAGGGCAGGTCGAGCAATCAGCCCCAGCATTTT | CASSTQGRSSNQPQHF
TRBJ2-1 | TRBD2 | - | TRBV7-6 | TGTGCCAGCAGCCCAGGACCGGGAGGGTACGACAGCTCCTACAATGAGCAGTTCTTC | CASSPGPGGYDSSYNEQFF
TRBJ2-1 | - | once | TRBV7-2 | TGTGCCAGCAGCTTAGTATGGGCAGGGGAGAATGAGCAGTTCTTC | CASSLVWAGENEQFF
TRBJ2-1 | - | - | TRBV10-2 | TGCGCCAGCAGGCAAGCAAGTGAGCAGTTCTTC | CASRQASEQFF
TRBJ1-6 | - | - | TRBV4-2 | TGTGCCAGCAGCCTGTCGGGCCAGGAAGGGGGATATAATTCACCCCTCCACTTT | CASSLSGQEGGYNSPLHF
TRBJ2-2 | - | few | TRBV7-9 | TGTGCCAGCAGCCTACACACCGGGGAGCTGTTTTTT | CASSLHTGELFF
TRBJ1-1 | - | - | TRBV7-2 | TGTGCCAGCAGCGACTCGGTTGGGAACACTGAAGCTTTCTTT | CASSDSVGNTEAFF
TRBJ1-6 | - | - | TRBV4-1 | TGCGCCAGCAGCCAAGAGGACGGACAGCGGTCAAATTCACCCCTCCACTTT | CASSQEDGQRSNSPLHF
TRBJ2-3 | - | - | TRBV5-1 | TGCGCCAGCAGGAGCGGGGATACGCAGTATTTT | CASRSGDTQYF
TRBJ2-2 | TRBD2 | few | TRBV5-1 | TGCGCCAGCAGCTTGCGGGAGGGGAACACCGGGGAGCTGTTTTTT | CASSLREGNTGELFF
TRBJ1-2 | - | - | TRBV4-1 | TGCGCCAGCAGCCAAACGACAGTTACTCTTAACTATGGCTACACCTTC | CASSQTTVTLNYGYTF
TRBJ2-1 | TRBD2 | once | TRBV10-3 | TGTGCCATCAGTGAGTTACTAGCGGACTACAATGAGCAGTTCTTC | CAISELLADYNEQFF
TRBJ1-5 | TRBD1 | - | TRBV20-1 | TGCAGTGCTAGTCAACAGGGGGAGGTTTTCCAGCCCCAGCATTTT | CSASQQGEVFQPQHF